The clone carrying this T cell receptor (beta chain) occurred once. Its antigen is still unknown. These data originate in a study of cytomegalovirus exposure and HLA in healthy donors. Overall study: Sequencing of 150 million to 200 million T cells in an earlier analysis found 100 million to 140 million unique TCR beta sequences.

Whole-study results and caveats: The authors later linked a missense DCLRE1C variant to TCR beta V- and J-gene trimming. In a later analysis, productive TCRs from donors in an Asian-associated ancestry cluster reportedly carried fewer N-insertions than the cohort mean. Further analysis, carried out later, found HLA-associated TCR beta chains more clonally expanded than equally common other chains.

The PCR contained 60 Vbeta and 13 Jbeta primers. Profiling relied on immunoSEQ multiplex PCR, and the TCRdb table lists in-frame clones only, not all of them. The sample carries about 130,000 clones, over 75% recorded once. The CDR3 has 18 residues. Trimming took 4 bases from V and 6 from J; bases not matched to a gene: 21. Germline CDR1 is SGHNT and CDR2 is YYREEE (reference sequence). V and J are TRBV5-4 and TRBJ2-7; 8 bases match TRBD2. The receptor was isolated from a man in his thirties or forties in good health and CMV-seronegative. Sequencing input: PBMCs. The CDR3 is CASSPNGPGGERVSEQYF. DNA of the CDR3: TGTGCCAGCAGCCCCAACGGCCCCGGGGGGGAGAGGGTGTCCGAGCAGTACTTC.